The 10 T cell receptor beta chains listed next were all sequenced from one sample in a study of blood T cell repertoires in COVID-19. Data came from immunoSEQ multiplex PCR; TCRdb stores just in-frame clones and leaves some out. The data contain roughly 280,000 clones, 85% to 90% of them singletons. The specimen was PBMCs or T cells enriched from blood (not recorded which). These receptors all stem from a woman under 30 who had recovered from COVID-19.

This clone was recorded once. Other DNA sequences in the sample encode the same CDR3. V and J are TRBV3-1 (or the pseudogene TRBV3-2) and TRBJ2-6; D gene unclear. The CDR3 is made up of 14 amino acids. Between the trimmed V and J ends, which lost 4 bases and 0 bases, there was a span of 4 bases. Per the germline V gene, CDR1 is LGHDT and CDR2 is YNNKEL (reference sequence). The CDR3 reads CASSPSSGANVLTF. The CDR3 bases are TGTGCCAGCAGCCCATCCTCTGGGGCCAACGTCCTGACTTTC.

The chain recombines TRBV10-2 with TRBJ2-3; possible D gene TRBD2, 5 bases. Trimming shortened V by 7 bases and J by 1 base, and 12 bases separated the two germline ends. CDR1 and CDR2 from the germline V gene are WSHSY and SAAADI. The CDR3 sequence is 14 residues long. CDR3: CASNPTIGTDTQYF. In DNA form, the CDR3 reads TGCGCCAGCAATCCGACTATTGGCACAGATACGCAGTATTTT.

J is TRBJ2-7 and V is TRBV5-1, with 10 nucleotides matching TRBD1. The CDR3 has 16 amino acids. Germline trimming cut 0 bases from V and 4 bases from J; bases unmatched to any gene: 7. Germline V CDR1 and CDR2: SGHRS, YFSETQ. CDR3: CASSLGARTGGYEQYF. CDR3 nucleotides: TGCGCCAGCAGCTTGGGCGCCCGGACAGGGGGATACGAGCAGTACTTC.

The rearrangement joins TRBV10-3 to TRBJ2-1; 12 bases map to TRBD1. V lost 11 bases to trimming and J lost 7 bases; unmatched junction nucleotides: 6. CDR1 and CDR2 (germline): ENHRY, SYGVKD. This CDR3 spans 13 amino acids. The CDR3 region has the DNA TGTGCCCACGGGACAGGGGGCGTAAATGAGCAGTTCTTC. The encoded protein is CAHGTGGVNEQFF.

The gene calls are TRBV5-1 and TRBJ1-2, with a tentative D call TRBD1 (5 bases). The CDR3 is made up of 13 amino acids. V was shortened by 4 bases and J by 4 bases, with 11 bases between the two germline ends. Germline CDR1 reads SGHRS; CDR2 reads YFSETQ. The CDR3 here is CASSPLTGYGYTF. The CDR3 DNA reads TGCGCCAGCAGCCCGCTTACAGGCTATGGCTACACCTTC.

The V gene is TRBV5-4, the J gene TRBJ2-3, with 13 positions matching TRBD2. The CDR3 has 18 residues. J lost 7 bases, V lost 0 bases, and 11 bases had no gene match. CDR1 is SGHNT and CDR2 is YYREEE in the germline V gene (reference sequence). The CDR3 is CASSLDGGLAGAGNTQYF. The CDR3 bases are TGTGCCAGCAGCTTGGATGGCGGACTAGCGGGGGCCGGGAATACGCAGTATTTT.

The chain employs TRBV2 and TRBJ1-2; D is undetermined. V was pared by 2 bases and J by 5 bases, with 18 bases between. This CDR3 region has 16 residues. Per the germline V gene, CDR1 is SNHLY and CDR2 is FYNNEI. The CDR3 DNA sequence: TGTGCCAGCAGTGAAACTTATACCGACGGCGGGTATGGCTACACCTTC. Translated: CASSETYTDGGYGYTF.

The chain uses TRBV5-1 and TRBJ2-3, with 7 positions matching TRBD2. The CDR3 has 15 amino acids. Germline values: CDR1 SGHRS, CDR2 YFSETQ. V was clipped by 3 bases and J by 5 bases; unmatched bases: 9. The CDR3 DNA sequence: TGCGCCAGCAGCTGGCCCATCTCTAGCGGAGATACGCAGTATTTT. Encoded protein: CASSWPISSGDTQYF.

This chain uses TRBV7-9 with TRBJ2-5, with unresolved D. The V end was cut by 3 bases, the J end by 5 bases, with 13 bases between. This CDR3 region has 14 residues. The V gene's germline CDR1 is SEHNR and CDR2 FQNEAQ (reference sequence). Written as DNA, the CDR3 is TGTGCCAGCAGCTTCGACACCGTCAGGGAGACCCAGTACTTC. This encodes CASSFDTVRETQYF.

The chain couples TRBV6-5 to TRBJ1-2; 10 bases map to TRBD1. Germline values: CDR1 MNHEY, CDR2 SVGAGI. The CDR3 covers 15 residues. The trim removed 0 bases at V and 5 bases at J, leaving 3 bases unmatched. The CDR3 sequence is CASSYSRDRGYGYTF. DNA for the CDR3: TGTGCCAGCAGTTACTCTCGGGACAGGGGATATGGCTACACCTTC.